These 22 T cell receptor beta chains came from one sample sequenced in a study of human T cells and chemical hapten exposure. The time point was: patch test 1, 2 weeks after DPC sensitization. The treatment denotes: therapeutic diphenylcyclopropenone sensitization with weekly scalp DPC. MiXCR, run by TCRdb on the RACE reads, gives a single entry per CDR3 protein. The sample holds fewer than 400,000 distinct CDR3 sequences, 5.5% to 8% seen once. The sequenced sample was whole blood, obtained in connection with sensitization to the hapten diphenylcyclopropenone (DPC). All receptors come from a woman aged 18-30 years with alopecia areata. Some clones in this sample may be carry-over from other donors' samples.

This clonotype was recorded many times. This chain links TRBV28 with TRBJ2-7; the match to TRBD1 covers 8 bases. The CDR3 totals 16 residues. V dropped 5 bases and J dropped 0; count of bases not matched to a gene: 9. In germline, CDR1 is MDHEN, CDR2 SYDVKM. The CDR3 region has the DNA TGTGCCAGCAGTCCCCCGGGACAGGCGACCTCCTACGAGCAGTACTTC. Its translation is CASSPPGQATSYEQYF. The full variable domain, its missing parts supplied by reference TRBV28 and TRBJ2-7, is DVKVTQSSRYLVKRTGEKVFLECVQDMDHENMFWYRQDPGLGLRLIYFSYDVKMKEKGDIPEGYSVSREKKERFSLILESASTNQTSMYLCASSPPGQATSYEQYFGPGTRLTVT.

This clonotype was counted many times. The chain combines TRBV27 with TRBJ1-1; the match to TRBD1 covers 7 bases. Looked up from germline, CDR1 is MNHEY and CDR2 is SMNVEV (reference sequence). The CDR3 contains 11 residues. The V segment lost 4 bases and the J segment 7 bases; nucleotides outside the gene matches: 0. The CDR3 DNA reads TGTGCCAGCAGTTCAGGGGGTGAAGCTTTCTTT. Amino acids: CASSSGGEAFF.

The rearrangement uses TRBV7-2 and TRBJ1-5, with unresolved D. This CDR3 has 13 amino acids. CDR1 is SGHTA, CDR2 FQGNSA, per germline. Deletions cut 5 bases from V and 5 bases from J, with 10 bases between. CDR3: CASSPEVDQPQHF. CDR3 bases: TGTGCCAGCAGCCCAGAAGTGGATCAGCCCCAGCATTTT.

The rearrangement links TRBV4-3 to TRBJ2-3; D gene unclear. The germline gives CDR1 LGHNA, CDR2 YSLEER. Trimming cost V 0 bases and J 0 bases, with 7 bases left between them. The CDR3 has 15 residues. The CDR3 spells CASSQDTGSTDTQYF. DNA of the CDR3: TGCGCCAGCAGCCAAGATACCGGTAGCACAGATACGCAGTATTTT.

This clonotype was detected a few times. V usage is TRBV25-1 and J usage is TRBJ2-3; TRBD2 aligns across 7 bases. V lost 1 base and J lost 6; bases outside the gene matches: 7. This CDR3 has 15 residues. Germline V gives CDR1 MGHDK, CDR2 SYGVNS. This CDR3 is CASSELTGGRDTQYF. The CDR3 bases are TGTGCCAGCAGTGAATTGACGGGGGGACGGGATACGCAGTATTTT.

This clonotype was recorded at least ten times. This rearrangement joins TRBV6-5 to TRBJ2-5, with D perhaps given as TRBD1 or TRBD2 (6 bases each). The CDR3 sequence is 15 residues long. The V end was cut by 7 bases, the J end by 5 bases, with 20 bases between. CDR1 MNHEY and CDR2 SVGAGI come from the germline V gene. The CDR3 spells CASNRRGVLHETQYF. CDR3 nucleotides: TGTGCCAGCAACCGGAGGGGGGTGCTCCATGAGACCCAGTACTTC.

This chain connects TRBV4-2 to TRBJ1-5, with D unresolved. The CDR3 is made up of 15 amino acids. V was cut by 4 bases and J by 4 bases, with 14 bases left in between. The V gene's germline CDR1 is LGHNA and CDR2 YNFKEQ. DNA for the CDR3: TGTGCCAGCAGCCCAAGTAATCACGCGAATCAGCCCCAGCATTTT. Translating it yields CASSPSNHANQPQHF.

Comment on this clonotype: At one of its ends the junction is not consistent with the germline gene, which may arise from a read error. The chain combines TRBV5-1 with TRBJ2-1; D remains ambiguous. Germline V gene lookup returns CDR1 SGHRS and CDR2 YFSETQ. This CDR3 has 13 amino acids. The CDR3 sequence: CASSLSRKDVQLF. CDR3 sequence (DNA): TGCGCCAGCAGCTTGTCTCGGAAGGACGTACAGTTATTC.

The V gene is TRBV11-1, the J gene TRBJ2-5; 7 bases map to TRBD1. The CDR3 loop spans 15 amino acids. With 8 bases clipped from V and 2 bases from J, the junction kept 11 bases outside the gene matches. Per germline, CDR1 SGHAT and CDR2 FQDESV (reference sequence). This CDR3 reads CASSEDGRGQETQYF. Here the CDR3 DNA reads TGTGCCAGCTCCGAGGACGGCAGGGGGCAAGAGACCCAGTACTTC.

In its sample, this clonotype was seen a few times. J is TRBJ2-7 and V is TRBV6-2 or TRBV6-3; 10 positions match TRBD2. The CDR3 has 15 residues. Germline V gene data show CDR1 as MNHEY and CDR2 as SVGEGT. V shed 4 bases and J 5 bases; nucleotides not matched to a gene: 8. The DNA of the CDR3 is TGTGCCAGCAGTTCGGCGCTAGCGGGGGAAGACGAGCAGTACTTC. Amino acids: CASSSALAGEDEQYF.

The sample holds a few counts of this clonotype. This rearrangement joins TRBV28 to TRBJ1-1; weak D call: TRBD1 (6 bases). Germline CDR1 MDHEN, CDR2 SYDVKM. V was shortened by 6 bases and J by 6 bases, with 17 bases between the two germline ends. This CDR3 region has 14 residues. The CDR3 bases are TGTGCCAGCAGCACCGGGGGCGCGAGAGCTGAAGCTTTCTTT. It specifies CASSTGGARAEAFF.

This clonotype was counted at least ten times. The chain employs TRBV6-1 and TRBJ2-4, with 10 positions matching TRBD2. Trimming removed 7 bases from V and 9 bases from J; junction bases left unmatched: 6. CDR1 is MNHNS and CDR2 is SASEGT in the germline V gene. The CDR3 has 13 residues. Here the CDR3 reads CASTSGGPGIQYF. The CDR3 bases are TGTGCCAGCACTAGCGGGGGCCCGGGCATTCAGTACTTC.

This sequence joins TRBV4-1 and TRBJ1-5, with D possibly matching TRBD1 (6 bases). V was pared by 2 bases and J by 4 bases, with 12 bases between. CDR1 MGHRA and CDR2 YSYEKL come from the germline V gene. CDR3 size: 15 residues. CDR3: CASSQSRDTNQPQHF. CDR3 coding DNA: TGCGCCAGCAGCCAATCCCGGGACACTAATCAGCCCCAGCATTTT.

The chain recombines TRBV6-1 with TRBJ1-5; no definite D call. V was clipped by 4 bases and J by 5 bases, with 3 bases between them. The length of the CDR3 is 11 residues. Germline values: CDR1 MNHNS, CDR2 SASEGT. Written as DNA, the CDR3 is TGTGCCAGCAGTGGAGATCAGCCCCAGCATTTT. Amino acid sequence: CASSGDQPQHF.

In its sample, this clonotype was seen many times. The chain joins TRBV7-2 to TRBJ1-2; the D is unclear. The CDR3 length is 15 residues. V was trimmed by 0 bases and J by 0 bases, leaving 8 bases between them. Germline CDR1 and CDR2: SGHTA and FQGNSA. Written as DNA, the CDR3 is TGTGCCAGCAGCTTAGCGATACAGACTAACTATGGCTACACCTTC. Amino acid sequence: CASSLAIQTNYGYTF.

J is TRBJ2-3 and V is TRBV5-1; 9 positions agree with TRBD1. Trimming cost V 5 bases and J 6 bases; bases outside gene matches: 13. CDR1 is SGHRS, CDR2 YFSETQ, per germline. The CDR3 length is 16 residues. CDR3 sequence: CASRSLQGALKDTQYF. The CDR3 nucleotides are TGCGCCAGCAGATCCCTACAGGGGGCACTGAAGGATACGCAGTATTTT.

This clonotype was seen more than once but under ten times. Here the CDR3 reads CSAPPGHSSYNEQFF. Written as DNA, the CDR3 is TGCAGTGCTCCTCCGGGACATAGCTCCTACAATGAGCAGTTCTTC. J is TRBJ2-1 and V is TRBV20-1, with D possibly being TRBD1 (6 bases). This CDR3 region has 15 residues. Germline loops: CDR1 DFQATT, CDR2 SNEGSKA (reference sequence). The V and J ends lost 5 bases and 0 bases respectively, with 14 bases between them.

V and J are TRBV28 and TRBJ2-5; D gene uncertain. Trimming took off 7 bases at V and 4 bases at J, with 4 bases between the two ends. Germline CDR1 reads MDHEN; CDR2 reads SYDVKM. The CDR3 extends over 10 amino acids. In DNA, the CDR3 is TGTGCCAGCAAAGTAGAGACCCAGTACTTC. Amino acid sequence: CASKVETQYF.

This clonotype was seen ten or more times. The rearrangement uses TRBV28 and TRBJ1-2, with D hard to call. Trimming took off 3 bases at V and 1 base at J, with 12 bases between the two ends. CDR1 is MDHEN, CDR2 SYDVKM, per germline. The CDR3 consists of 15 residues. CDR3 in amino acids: CASSFRRTYNYGYTF. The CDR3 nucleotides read TGTGCCAGCAGTTTTCGCAGAACCTATAACTATGGCTACACCTTC.

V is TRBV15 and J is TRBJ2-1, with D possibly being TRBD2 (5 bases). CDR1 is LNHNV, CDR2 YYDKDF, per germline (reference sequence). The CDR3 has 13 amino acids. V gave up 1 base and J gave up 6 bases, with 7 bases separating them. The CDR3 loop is CATSRVEGNEQFF. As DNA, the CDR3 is TGTGCCACCAGCAGAGTAGAGGGCAATGAGCAGTTCTTC.

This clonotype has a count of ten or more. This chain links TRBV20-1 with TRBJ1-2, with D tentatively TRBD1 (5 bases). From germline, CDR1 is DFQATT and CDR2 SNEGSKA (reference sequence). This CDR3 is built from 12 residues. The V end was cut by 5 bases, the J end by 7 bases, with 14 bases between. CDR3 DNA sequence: TGCAGTGCTGTTACATACCAGGGTGGCTACACCTTC. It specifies CSAVTYQGGYTF.

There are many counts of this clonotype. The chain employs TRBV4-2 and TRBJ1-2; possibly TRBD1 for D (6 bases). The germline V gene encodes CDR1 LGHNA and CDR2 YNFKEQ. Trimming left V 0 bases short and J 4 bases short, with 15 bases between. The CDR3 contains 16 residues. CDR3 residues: CASSQETGAHGYGYTF. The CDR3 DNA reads TGTGCCAGCAGCCAAGAGACGGGGGCGCATGGCTATGGCTACACCTTC.